The 16 T cell receptor beta chains reported below all come from one sample, sequenced in a study of T cell responses to AZD1222 COVID-19 vaccine. Sequencing used immunoSEQ multiplex PCR; TCRdb keeps in-frame clones, though not all of them. The sample holds some 96,000 clones, approximately 90% seen once. This material consisted of peripheral blood, taken on day 0 of AZD1222 vaccination. The source of these receptors is an adult in good health.

The rearrangement joins TRBV15 to TRBJ2-1; tentatively, D is TRBD1 (6 bases). This CDR3 spans 13 amino acids. The germline V gene encodes CDR1 LNHNV and CDR2 YYDKDF (reference sequence). V lost 0 bases and J lost 7, with 7 bases in between. CDR3 DNA sequence: TGTGCCACCAGCAGAGAGAGGGGGAATGAGCAGTTCTTC. Encoded protein: CATSRERGNEQFF.

The chain joins TRBV19 to TRBJ1-5; tentatively, D is TRBD1 (5 bases). V was cut by 5 bases and J by 3 bases, with 14 bases left in between. The CDR3 spans 15 residues. Looked up from germline, CDR1 is LNHDA and CDR2 is SQIVND (reference sequence). CDR3 coding DNA: TGTGCCAGTAGTGCTTCCAGGACAAACAATCAGCCCCAGCATTTT. Its protein product is CASSASRTNNQPQHF.

This clone was detected only once. The J gene is TRBJ2-3, the V gene TRBV4-3, with D possibly TRBD2 on 6 matching bases. This CDR3 contains 15 residues. Germline CDR1 is LGHNA and CDR2 is YSLEER. V was clipped by 5 bases and J by 2 bases, with 14 bases between them. CDR3 nucleotides: TGCGCCAGCAGCTACCGGGACTCCAACACAGATACGCAGTATTTT. Encoded protein: CASSYRDSNTDTQYF.

The chain has TRBV12-3 or TRBV12-4 and TRBJ2-1; D is possibly TRBD1 (6 bases). The CDR3 runs to 12 residues. V was pared by 5 bases and J by 11 bases, with 13 bases between. The CDR3 reads CASSLPGQKQFF. Written as DNA, the CDR3 is TGTGCCAGCAGTCTCCCCGGACAGAAGCAGTTCTTC.

The V call is TRBV12-3 or TRBV12-4, the J call TRBJ1-6; no reliable D call. The CDR3 has 13 amino acids. V lost 6 bases, J lost 5 bases, and 8 bases lay in between. The CDR3 DNA sequence: TGTGCCAGCAGGGAGAGGGATAATTCACCCCTCCACTTT. Protein sequence: CASRERDNSPLHF.

The chain couples TRBV5-5 to TRBJ2-7; D not resolved. CDR1 and CDR2 from the germline V gene are SGHKS and YYEKEE (reference sequence). The CDR3 totals 12 residues. Trimming took 0 bases from V and 7 from J, leaving 8 bases between them. This chain's CDR3 is CASSLVLGEQYF. CDR3 in DNA: TGTGCCAGCAGCTTGGTCTTGGGGGAGCAGTACTTC. The full variable domain, with the rest looked up from reference TRBV5-5 and TRBJ2-7, is DAGVTQSPTHLIKTRGQQVTLRCSPISGHKSVSWYQQVLGQGPQFIFQYYEKEERGRGNFPDRFSARQFPNYSSELNVNALLLGDSALYLCASSLVLGEQYFGPGTRLTVT.

This chain joins TRBV30 and TRBJ1-6; tentative D call: TRBD1 (5 bases). V was clipped by 2 bases and J by 11 bases, with 19 bases between them. This CDR3 contains 15 residues. CDR1 is GTSNPN and CDR2 is SVGIG in the germline V gene (reference sequence). CDR3 bases: TGTGCCTGGAGTACCCGAAAGGCAGGGCTGACACCCCTCCACTTT. It specifies CAWSTRKAGLTPLHF.

This chain connects TRBV10-3 to TRBJ1-3; possible D gene TRBD1, 5 bases. CDR3 length equals 16 residues. Between the trimmed V and J ends, which lost 3 bases and 2 bases, there was a span of 14 bases. Germline assignment: CDR1 ENHRY and CDR2 SYGVKD. CDR3 nucleotides: TGTGCCATCAGTGAATGGGGTCCCAGGGCTGGAAACACCATATATTTT. Translated, it gives CAISEWGPRAGNTIYF.

This clone was seen only a few times. This rearrangement joins TRBV2 to TRBJ1-6, with TRBD1 as a possible D gene (6 bases). This CDR3 has 14 residues. Trimming cost V 3 bases and J 9 bases, with 12 bases left between them. Germline V gene data show CDR1 as SNHLY and CDR2 as FYNNEI. Written as DNA, the CDR3 is TGTGCCAGCAGTGATAGCAGGGGCAGTTCACCCCTCCACTTT. It encodes CASSDSRGSSPLHF.

J is TRBJ1-6 and V is TRBV19, with D hard to call. The CDR3 contains 15 residues. V gave up 4 bases and J gave up 10 bases, with 17 bases separating them. Germline V gene lookup returns CDR1 LNHDA and CDR2 SQIVND (reference sequence). The CDR3 sequence is CASSTLAGVGSPLHF. The CDR3 DNA reads as TGTGCCAGTAGTACCCTTGCGGGTGTGGGATCACCCCTCCACTTT.

CDR3 sequence (DNA): TGCGCCAGCAGCTTGGTGGGGCGTCGCACAGATACGCAGTATTTT. Its translation is CASSLVGRRTDTQYF. The chain uses TRBV5-1 and TRBJ2-3, with a possible D match to TRBD1 (5 bases). The germline gives CDR1 SGHRS, CDR2 YFSETQ. Trimming stripped 0 bases from V and 1 base from J, with 9 bases between. This CDR3 has 15 amino acids.

The V call is TRBV29-1, the J call TRBJ1-1; the D gene is possibly TRBD1 (6 bases). The CDR3 contains 13 residues. V was trimmed by 7 bases and J by 6 bases, leaving 18 bases between them. Germline loops: CDR1 SQVTM, CDR2 ANQGSEA. DNA of the CDR3: TGCAGCGCCGATCGTGGCCAGGGGTCTGAAGCTTTCTTT. Residues: CSADRGQGSEAFF.

This clone has a handful of counts. An end of the junction does not agree with germline; a read error may underlie this. The rearrangement uses TRBV28 and TRBJ1-2; possibly TRBD1 for D (6 bases). The CDR3 covers 12 residues. Germline-derived CDR1 and CDR2 are MDHEN and SYDVKM. CDR3 sequence (DNA): TGTGCCATCTCCTCCGGGACTACAGGGTTATCCTTC. Residues: CAISSGTTGLSF.

The count of this clone is one. The gene calls are TRBV4-1 and TRBJ2-7; 9 bases fit TRBD1. The germline gives CDR1 MGHRA, CDR2 YSYEKL. This CDR3 is built from 14 residues. J gave up 7 bases and V 5 bases, and 9 bases lay outside the gene matches. The CDR3 DNA reads TGCGCCAGCAGCGCTCCGGGACAGGGTTTAGAGCAGTACTTC. It encodes CASSAPGQGLEQYF.

This clone occurred once. The chain couples TRBV7-2 to TRBJ2-1; D gene unclear. The CDR3 is 11 amino acids. Trimming removed 2 bases at V and 6 bases at J, with 2 bases between. The germline CDR1 and CDR2 sequences are SGHTA and FQGNSA. This chain's CDR3 is CASSLINEQFF. In DNA, the CDR3 is TGTGCCAGCAGCTTAATCAATGAGCAGTTCTTC.

In this sample, this clone turned up a few times. This rearrangement joins TRBV5-6 to TRBJ1-1; a possible D gene is TRBD1 (6 bases). The CDR3 contains 14 residues. V was shortened by 4 bases and J by 1 base, with 11 bases between the two germline ends. Germline CDR1 is SGHDT and CDR2 is YYEEEE. The CDR3 DNA follows: TGTGCCAGCAGCAGATACAGGGCGAACACTGAAGCTTTCTTT. Amino acid sequence: CASSRYRANTEAFF.